This TCR beta chain emerged from a study of T-cell memory formation after mild COVID-19. Constant-segment primers and 5'RACE yielded cDNA libraries for TCR alpha and TCR beta, each carrying sample barcodes and UMIs. A single record per CDR3 protein comes from TCRdb applying MiXCR to the 5' RACE reads. The data contain roughly 300,000 distinct CDR3 sequences, under 8.5% of them singletons. General observations from the study: The study found contracting CD4+ clones mainly in CM and EM and contracting CD8+ clones in EMRA.

A note on this clonotype: What it recognizes is unknown.

The germline gives CDR1 ENHRY, CDR2 SYGVKD. The CDR3 runs to 13 residues. The trim removed 7 bases at V and 10 bases at J, leaving 6 bases unmatched. Sequenced input: PBMCs or a T cell subset sorted from them (not recorded which). The chain recombines TRBV10-3 with TRBJ1-6; 8 nucleotides line up with TRBD1. The sequence derives from a man aged 18 to 30 who had mild COVID-19 (a few samples of this study predate the infection). Cell type and time point are not known. The CDR3 sequence: CAINAQGASPLHF. The CDR3 DNA reads as TGTGCCATCAACGCCCAGGGGGCCTCACCCCTCCACTTT.